The 12 T cell receptor beta chains reported below all come from one sample, sequenced in a study of shared clonotypes between healthy human individuals. Profiled with immunoSEQ multiplex PCR; TCRdb holds only in-frame clones, not every one. Of about 980,000 clones detected, over 75% appear once; the ten largest clones hold approximately 1.5%. Sequenced: memory CD4+ T cells sorted from blood. The subset here: CD45RA-negative fraction. Receptor source: a man aged 18 to 29 in good health.

The rearrangement joins TRBV9 to TRBJ1-3, with D uncertain. CDR3 length equals 14 residues. Germline V gene data show CDR1 as SGDLS and CDR2 as YYNGEE. V lost 0 bases and J lost 4, with 8 bases in between. The chain's CDR3 is CASSVVAGGNTIYF. The CDR3 DNA follows: TGTGCCAGCAGCGTAGTGGCAGGAGGAAACACCATATATTTT. The full variable domain, in which reference TRBV9 and TRBJ1-3 provide the parts outside the CDR3, is DSGVTQTPKHLITATGQRVTLRCSPRSGDLSVYWYQQSLDQGLQFLIQYYNGEERAKGNILERFSAQQFPDLHSELNLSSLELGDSALYFCASSVVAGGNTIYFGEGSWLTVV.

The rearrangement uses TRBV14 and TRBJ2-4; either TRBD1 or TRBD2 may fit D (5 bases each). This CDR3 comprises 14 residues. The V end lost 1 base, the J end lost 8 bases, and 12 bases lay between the germline ends. Germline values: CDR1 SGHDN, CDR2 FVKESK. CDR3 DNA: TGTGCCAGCAGCCAAGCGGGACCTGGGGACATTCAGTACTTC. Translation: CASSQAGPGDIQYF.

The V gene is TRBV6-5, the J gene TRBJ2-3; either TRBD1 or TRBD2 may supply D (5 bases each). The germline V gene has CDR1 MNHEY and CDR2 SVGAGI. This CDR3 has 16 amino acids. The V end was cut by 2 bases, the J end by 4 bases, with 16 bases between. CDR3 sequence: CASSYRQHKGPDTQYF. The CDR3 DNA follows: TGTGCCAGCAGTTACCGACAGCATAAGGGACCAGATACGCAGTATTTT.

The chain has TRBV2 and TRBJ2-7; weak D call: TRBD1 (5 bases). V dropped 1 base and J dropped 9 bases, with 13 bases sitting between them. The CDR3 covers 13 residues. Germline V gene sequence: CDR1 SNHLY, CDR2 FYNNEI. CDR3 in amino acids: CASSEGQGTPQYF. The CDR3 DNA follows: TGTGCCAGCAGTGAAGGGCAGGGTACCCCGCAGTACTTC.

The chain uses TRBV2 and TRBJ2-5; the D gene is possibly TRBD2 (6 bases). Germline lookup yields CDR1 SNHLY and CDR2 FYNNEI. With 1 base removed from V and 4 bases from J, the gap between germline ends came to 13 bases. CDR3 size: 15 residues. CDR3 sequence reads: CASSEERWGGETQYF. DNA of the CDR3: TGTGCCAGCAGTGAAGAGCGGTGGGGAGGAGAGACCCAGTACTTC.

This chain uses TRBV7-6 with TRBJ2-7, with 10 bases identical to TRBD2. This CDR3 has 15 amino acids. CDR1 is SGHVS, CDR2 FNYEAQ, per germline. V lost 5 bases to trimming and J lost 1 base; unmatched junction nucleotides: 5. CDR3: CASSPGLAVSYEQYF. In nucleotides, the CDR3 is TGTGCCAGCAGCCCCGGACTAGCGGTATCCTACGAGCAGTACTTC.

The chain has TRBV7-3 and TRBJ2-7; D is possibly TRBD1 or TRBD2 (6 bases each). V was shortened by 4 bases and J by 2 bases, with 15 bases between the two germline ends. Germline CDR1 reads SGHTA; CDR2 reads FQGTGA. The CDR3 contains 15 residues. In DNA form, the CDR3 reads TGTGCCAGCAGCTCCTCGTCGGGGGCCGCCTACGAGCAGTACTTC. Translating it yields CASSSSSGAAYEQYF.

The J gene is TRBJ1-6, the V gene TRBV19; TRBD1 agrees at 11 bases. The CDR3 length is 14 residues. V trimming: 5 bases; J trimming: 10 bases; junction bases outside the gene matches: 4. Germline CDR1 and CDR2: LNHDA and SQIVND (reference sequence). Written as DNA, the CDR3 is TGTGCCAGTAGTGGACAGGGGGCTCCCTCACCCCTCCACTTT. Translating it yields CASSGQGAPSPLHF.

This clone was picked up a small number of times. This chain links TRBV7-9 with TRBJ1-5, with D possibly matching TRBD1 (6 bases). The length of the CDR3 is 16 residues. The germline V gene has CDR1 SEHNR and CDR2 FQNEAQ (reference sequence). Trimming stripped 2 bases from V and 8 bases from J, with 19 bases between. CDR3 nucleotide sequence: TGTGCCAGCAGCTTAACCCAGGGGTCCGCGGTGGAGCCCCAGCATTTT. Its protein is CASSLTQGSAVEPQHF. Variable domain in full (rest from reference TRBV7-9 and TRBJ1-5): DTGVSQNPRHKITKRGQNVTFRCDPISEHNRLYWYRQTLGQGPEFLTYFQNEAQLEKSRLLSDRFSAERPKGSFSTLEIQRTEQGDSAMYLCASSLTQGSAVEPQHFGDGTRLSIL.

The chain has TRBV9 and TRBJ2-3, with TRBD2 matching over 7 bases. This CDR3 spans 15 amino acids. The J segment lost 6 bases and the V segment lost 2 bases, leaving 9 bases of the junction unmatched. Germline V gives CDR1 SGDLS, CDR2 YYNGEE. CDR3 region: CASSVGLGISDTQYF. CDR3 nucleotide sequence: TGTGCCAGCAGCGTCGGACTAGGGATTAGCGATACGCAGTATTTT.

V usage is TRBV7-8 and J usage is TRBJ2-1, with D possibly being TRBD2 (6 bases). Germline V CDR1 and CDR2: SGHVS, FQNEAQ. Trimming shortened V by 2 bases and J by 3 bases, and 11 bases separated the two germline ends. The CDR3 has 15 amino acids. The CDR3 DNA reads as TGTGCCAGCAGCTTACACGGGAGATACTACAATGAGCAGTTCTTC. Its translation: CASSLHGRYYNEQFF.

The CDR3 DNA reads TGCGCCAGCAGCACAGGGGTGGGCACTGAAGCTTTCTTT. It translates to CASSTGVGTEAFF. The V call is TRBV5-1, the J call TRBJ1-1, with 7 bases aligning to TRBD1. J gave up 4 bases and V 4 bases, and 4 bases lay outside the gene matches. Germline loops: CDR1 SGHRS, CDR2 YFSETQ. The CDR3 sequence is 13 residues long.